The present T cell receptor (beta chain) was sequenced within a study of cytomegalovirus exposure and HLA in healthy donors. Study-wide points: TCR beta V- and J-gene trimming, according to a later analysis, was linked to a missense DCLRE1C variant.

A remark on this clone: Its antigen is still unknown.

Primers included in the PCR were 60 Vbeta and 13 Jbeta primers. Using immunoSEQ multiplex PCR, the repertoire was profiled, and TCRdb retains in-frame clones only, with some absent. The sample consists of 100,000 to 150,000 clones, 80% of them appearing once. CDR1 MDHEN and CDR2 SYDVKM come from the germline V gene. The CDR3 runs to 15 residues. Trimming took 6 bases from V and 13 from J; bases not matched to a gene: 17. The clonotype originates from a female donor in good health and CMV-seropositive. V usage is TRBV28 and J usage is TRBJ1-1, with 10 bases identical to TRBD1. Sequencing input: PBMCs. In DNA form, the CDR3 reads TGTGCCAGCAGGCTATCTAGGACAGGGGGGAGTTTGGATTTCTTT. Protein sequence: CASRLSRTGGSLDFF. The variable domain in full, completed from reference TRBV28 and TRBJ1-1, reads DVKVTQSSRYLVKRTGEKVFLECVQDMDHENMFWYRQDPGLGLRLIYFSYDVKMKEKGDIPEGYSVSREKKERFSLILESASTNQTSMYLCASRLSRTGGSLDFFGQGTRLTVV.